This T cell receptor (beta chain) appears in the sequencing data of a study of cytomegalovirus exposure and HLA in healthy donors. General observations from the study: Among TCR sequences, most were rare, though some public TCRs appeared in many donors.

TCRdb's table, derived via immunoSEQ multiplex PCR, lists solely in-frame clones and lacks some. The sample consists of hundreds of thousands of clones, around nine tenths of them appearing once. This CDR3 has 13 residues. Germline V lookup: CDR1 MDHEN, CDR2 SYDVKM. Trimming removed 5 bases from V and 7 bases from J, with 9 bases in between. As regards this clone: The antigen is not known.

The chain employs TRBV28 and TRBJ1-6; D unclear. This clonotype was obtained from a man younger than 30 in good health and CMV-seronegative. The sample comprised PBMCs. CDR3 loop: CASSGTGNSPLHF. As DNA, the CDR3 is TGTGCCAGCAGTGGAACCGGGAATTCACCCCTCCACTTT.